This TCR beta chain stems from a study of blood T cell repertoires in COVID-19. The CDR3 length is 14 residues. Trimming removed 4 bases from V and 7 bases from J, with 16 bases in between. The germline V gene has CDR1 WSHSY and CDR2 SAAADI. Measured with immunoSEQ multiplex PCR; TCRdb has only the in-frame clones, and not every one. Here the sample spans some 250,000 clones, about 86% being singletons. The source is a woman aged 55-70 years with active or convalescent COVID-19. The chain links TRBV10-2 to TRBJ1-2; D is perhaps TRBD1 (6 bases). Sequencing input: peripheral blood. CDR3 DNA sequence: TGCGCCAGCAGTGTGGACAGCCTTGGAGGTGGCTACACCTTC. Amino acid sequence: CASSVDSLGGGYTF.